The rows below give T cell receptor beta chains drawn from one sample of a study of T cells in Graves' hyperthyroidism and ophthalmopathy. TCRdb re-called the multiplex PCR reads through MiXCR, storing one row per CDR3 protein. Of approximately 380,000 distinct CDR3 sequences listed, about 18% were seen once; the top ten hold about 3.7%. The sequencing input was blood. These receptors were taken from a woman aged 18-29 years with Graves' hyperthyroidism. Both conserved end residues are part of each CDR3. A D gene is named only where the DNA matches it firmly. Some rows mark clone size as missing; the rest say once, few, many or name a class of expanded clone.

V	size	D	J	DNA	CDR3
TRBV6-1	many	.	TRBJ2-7	TGTGCCAGCAGTGAAGCGTCAGGCGGCTCCTACGAGCAGTACTTC	CASSEASGGSYEQYF
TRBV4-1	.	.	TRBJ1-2	TGCGCCAGCAGCCAAGAGGCGGTTAGAGACTATGGCTACACCTTC	CASSQEAVRDYGYTF
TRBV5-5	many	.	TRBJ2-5	TGTGCCAGCAGCTTGGTTACGGGGGGCGCAGAGACCCAGTACTTC	CASSLVTGGAETQYF
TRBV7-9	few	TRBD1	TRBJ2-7	TGTGCCAGCAGTCCTACAGGGGTATTCTCCTACGAGCAGTACTTC	CASSPTGVFSYEQYF
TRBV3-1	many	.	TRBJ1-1	TGTGCCAGCAGCCAAGCCCCCCCGAACACTGAAGCTTTCTTT	CASSQAPPNTEAFF
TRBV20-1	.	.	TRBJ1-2	TGCAGTGCGCAGTCGTGGGACGGCTACACCTTC	CSAQSWDGYTF
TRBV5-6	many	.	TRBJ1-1	TGTGCCAGCAGCTTAGGGAGGAGGACTGAAGCTTTCTTT	CASSLGRRTEAFF
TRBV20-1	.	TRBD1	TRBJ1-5	TGCAGTGCTAGAAAACAGGGGTTTCAGCCCCAGCATTTT	CSARKQGFQPQHF
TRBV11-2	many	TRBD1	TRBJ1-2	TGTGCCAGCAGCACCTGGACAGGGACAAAGCTCTATGGCTACACCTTC	CASSTWTGTKLYGYTF
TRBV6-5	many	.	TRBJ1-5	TGTGCCAGCAAGGACGGGAATGGGCCCCAGCATTTT	CASKDGNGPQHF
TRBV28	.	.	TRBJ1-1	TGTGCCAGCAGGGGCAGCCCCACTGAAGCTTTCTTT	CASRGSPTEAFF
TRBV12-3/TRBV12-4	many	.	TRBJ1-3	TGTGCCAGCCGGATAGGGCGGAGGGCCGCTGGAAACACCATATATTTT	CASRIGRRAAGNTIYF
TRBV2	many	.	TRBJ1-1	TGTGCCAGCAGTGAAGATACGGGTGTCACTGAAGCTTTCTTT	CASSEDTGVTEAFF
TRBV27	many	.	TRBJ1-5	TGTGCCAGCAGTCGGACAGGCAATCAGCCCCAGCATTTT	CASSRTGNQPQHF
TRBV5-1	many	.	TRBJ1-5	TGCGCCAGCAGCTTGGATGGAGATCTCAATCAGCCCCAGCATTTT	CASSLDGDLNQPQHF
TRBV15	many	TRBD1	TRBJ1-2	TGTGCCACCAGCAGGGCTCCCGGGACAGGGTACGGCTACACCTTC	CATSRAPGTGYGYTF
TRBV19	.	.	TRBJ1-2	TGTGCCAGTACCATGAGCAGGGCGAGCTATGGCTACACCTTC	CASTMSRASYGYTF
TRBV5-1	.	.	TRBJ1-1	TGCGCCAGCAGCCTGGCAGGGGCTTCGAACACTGAAGCTTTCTTT	CASSLAGASNTEAFF
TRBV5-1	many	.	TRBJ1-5	TGCGCCAGCAGTTACGACCGGTCTCAGCCCCAGCATTTT	CASSYDRSQPQHF
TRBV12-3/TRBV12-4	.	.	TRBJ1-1	TGTGCCAGCAGTGAACGTAGGGCTGAAGCTTTCTTT	CASSERRAEAFF
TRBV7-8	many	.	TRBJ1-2	TGTGCCAGCAGCTTATCGGCCATCACCTATGGCTACACCTTC	CASSLSAITYGYTF
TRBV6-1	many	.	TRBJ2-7	TGTGGGGCAGGAGCCTACGAGCAGTACTTC	CGAGAYEQYF
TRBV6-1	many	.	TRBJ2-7	TGTGCCAGCAGTGAAGAGGGGAGCTACGAGCAGTACTTC	CASSEEGSYEQYF
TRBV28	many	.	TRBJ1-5	TGTGCCAGCAGTTTGGCCGGGGGCGTACTGAATCAGCCCCAGCATTTT	CASSLAGGVLNQPQHF
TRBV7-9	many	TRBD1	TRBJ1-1	TGTGCCAGCAGCCGACCGGGACAGGCGAACACTGAAGCTTTCTTT	CASSRPGQANTEAFF
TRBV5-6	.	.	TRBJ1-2	TGTGCCAGCAGATACTCCTTGGGCGGCTACACCTTC	CASRYSLGGYTF
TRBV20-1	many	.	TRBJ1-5	TGCAGTGCTAGGGGTAGCAATCAGCCCCAGCATTTT	CSARGSNQPQHF
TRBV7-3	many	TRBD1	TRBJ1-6	TGTGCCAGCAGCTTAGGGGCAGGGGGTCGGTCACCCCTCCACTTT	CASSLGAGGRSPLHF
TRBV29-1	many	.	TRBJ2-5	TGCAGCGTTGGGCGACCGGGCGAGACCCAGTACTTC	CSVGRPGETQYF
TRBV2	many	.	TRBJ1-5	TGTGCCAGCAGTGAAGAGGGGTTTAGCAATCAGCCCCAGCATTTT	CASSEEGFSNQPQHF
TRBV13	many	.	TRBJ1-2	TGTGCCAGCGAGAACAGGAAGCACTACAACTATGGCTACACCTTC	CASENRKHYNYGYTF
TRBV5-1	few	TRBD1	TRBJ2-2	TGCGCCAGCAGCCCGGGACAGTCGGGCACCGGGGAGCTGTGTTTT	CASSPGQSGTGELCF